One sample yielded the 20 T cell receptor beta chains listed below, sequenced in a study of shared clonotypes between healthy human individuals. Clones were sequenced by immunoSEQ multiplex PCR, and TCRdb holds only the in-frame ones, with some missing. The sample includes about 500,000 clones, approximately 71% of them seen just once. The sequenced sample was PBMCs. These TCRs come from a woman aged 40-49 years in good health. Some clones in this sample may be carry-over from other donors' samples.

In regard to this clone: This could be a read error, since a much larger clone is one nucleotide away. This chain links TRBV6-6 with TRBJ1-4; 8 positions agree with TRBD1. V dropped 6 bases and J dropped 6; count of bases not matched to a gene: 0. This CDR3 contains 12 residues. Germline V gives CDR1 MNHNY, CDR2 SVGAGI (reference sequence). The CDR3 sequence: CASRTGDEKLFF. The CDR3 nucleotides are TGTGCCAGCAGGACAGGGGATGAAAAACTGTTTTTT.

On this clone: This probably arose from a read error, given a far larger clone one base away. The CDR3 is CASSKPRGPLRGTYEQYF. For the CDR3, the DNA is TGTGCCAGCAGCAAACCTCGGGGACCCTTAAGGGGTACCTACGAGCAGTACTTC. J is TRBJ2-5 and V is TRBV21-1. The last part of the DNA fits TRBJ2-7 better; the J call may be wrong. TRBV21-1 is classified as a pseudogene. The CDR3 loop spans 18 amino acids.

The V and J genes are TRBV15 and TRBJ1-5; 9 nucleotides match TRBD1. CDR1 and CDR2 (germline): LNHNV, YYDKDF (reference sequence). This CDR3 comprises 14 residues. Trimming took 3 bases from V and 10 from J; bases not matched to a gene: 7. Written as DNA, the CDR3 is TGTGCCACCAGCAGGGGAGACAGGGGGACCCCCCAGCATTTT. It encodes CATSRGDRGTPQHF.

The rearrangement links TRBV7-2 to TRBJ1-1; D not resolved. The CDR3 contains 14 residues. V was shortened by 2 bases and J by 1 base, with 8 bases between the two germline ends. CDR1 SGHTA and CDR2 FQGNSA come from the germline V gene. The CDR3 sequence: CASSLFSTNTEAFF. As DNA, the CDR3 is TGTGCCAGCAGCTTATTTTCAACGAACACTGAAGCTTTCTTT.

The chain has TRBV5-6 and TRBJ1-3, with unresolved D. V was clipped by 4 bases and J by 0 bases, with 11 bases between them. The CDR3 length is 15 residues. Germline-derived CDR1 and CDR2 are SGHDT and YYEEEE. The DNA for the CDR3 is TGTGCCAGCAGCCTTCGACGGGGCTCTGGAAACACCATATATTTT. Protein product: CASSLRRGSGNTIYF.

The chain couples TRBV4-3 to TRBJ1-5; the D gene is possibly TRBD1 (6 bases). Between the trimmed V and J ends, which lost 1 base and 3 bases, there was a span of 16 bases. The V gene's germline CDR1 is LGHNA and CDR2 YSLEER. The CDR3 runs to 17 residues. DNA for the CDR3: TGCGCCAGCAGCCAAGCGAAACAGGGAGGTCCCAATCAGCCCCAGCATTTT. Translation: CASSQAKQGGPNQPQHF.

In DNA, the CDR3 is TGTGCCAGCAGCCGGTGGCGGGGCGAGCAGTACTTC. It encodes CASSRWRGEQYF. V is TRBV11-2 and J is TRBJ2-5; perhaps TRBD2 as D (6 bases). The end of the DNA is better explained by TRBJ2-7, so the J call may be wrong. The germline V gene has CDR1 SGHAT and CDR2 FQNNGV. CDR3 size: 12 residues.

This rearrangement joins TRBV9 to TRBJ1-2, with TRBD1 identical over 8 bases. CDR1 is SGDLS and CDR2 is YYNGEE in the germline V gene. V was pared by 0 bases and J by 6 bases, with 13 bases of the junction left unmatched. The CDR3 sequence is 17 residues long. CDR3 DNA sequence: TGTGCCAGCAGCGTAGCTCAGGTTACAGGGGGGATCCATGGCTACACCTTC. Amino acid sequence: CASSVAQVTGGIHGYTF.

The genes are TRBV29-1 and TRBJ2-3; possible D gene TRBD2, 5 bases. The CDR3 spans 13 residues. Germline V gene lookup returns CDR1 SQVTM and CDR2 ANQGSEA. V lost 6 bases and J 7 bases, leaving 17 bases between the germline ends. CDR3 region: CSVQSGTINTQYF. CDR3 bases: TGCAGCGTCCAGAGCGGAACAATTAATACGCAGTATTTT.

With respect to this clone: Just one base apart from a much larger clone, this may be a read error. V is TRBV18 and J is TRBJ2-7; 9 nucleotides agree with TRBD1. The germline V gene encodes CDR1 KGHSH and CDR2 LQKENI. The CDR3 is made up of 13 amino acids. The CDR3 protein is CASSLMDRGERYF. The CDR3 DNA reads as TGTGCCAGCTCACTCATGGACAGGGGCGAGCGGTACTTC.

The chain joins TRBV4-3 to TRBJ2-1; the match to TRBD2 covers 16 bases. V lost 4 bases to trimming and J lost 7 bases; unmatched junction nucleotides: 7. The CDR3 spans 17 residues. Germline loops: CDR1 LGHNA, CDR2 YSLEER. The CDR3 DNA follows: TGCGCCAGCAGCCCCTACCCGGGACTAGCGGGAGGGAATGAGCAGTTCTTC. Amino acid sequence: CASSPYPGLAGGNEQFF.

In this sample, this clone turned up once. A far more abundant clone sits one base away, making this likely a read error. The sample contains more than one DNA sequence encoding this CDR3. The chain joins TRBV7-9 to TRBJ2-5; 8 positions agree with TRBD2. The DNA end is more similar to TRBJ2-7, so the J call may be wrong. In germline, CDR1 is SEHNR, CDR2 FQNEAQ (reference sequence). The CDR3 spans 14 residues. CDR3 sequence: CASSPRTSGNEQYF. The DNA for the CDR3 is TGTGCCAGCAGCCCCCGAACTAGCGGAAACGAGCAGTACTTC.

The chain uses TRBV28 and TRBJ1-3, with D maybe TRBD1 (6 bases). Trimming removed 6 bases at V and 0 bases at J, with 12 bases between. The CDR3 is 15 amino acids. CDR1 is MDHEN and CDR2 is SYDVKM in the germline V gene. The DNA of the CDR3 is TGTGCCAGCAGAGCCGGGACAAACTCTGGAAACACCATATATTTT. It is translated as CASRAGTNSGNTIYF.

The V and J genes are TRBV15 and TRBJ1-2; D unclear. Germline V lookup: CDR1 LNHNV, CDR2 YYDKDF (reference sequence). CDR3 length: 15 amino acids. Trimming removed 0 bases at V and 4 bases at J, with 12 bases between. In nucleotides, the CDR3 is TGTGCCACCAGCAGAGATCTGGACGGAATCTATGGCTACACCTTC. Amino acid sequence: CATSRDLDGIYGYTF.

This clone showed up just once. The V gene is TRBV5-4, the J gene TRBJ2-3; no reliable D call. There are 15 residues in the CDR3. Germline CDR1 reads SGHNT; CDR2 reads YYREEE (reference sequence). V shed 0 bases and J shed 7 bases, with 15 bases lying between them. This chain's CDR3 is CASSLAASLRNTQYF. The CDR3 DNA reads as TGTGCCAGCAGCTTGGCGGCTAGTCTGCGGAATACGCAGTATTTT.

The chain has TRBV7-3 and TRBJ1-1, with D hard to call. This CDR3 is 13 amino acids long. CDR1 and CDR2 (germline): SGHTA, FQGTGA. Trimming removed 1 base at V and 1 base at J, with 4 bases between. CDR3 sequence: CASSLRSNTEAFF. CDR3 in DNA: TGTGCCAGCAGCTTAAGGTCGAACACTGAAGCTTTCTTT.

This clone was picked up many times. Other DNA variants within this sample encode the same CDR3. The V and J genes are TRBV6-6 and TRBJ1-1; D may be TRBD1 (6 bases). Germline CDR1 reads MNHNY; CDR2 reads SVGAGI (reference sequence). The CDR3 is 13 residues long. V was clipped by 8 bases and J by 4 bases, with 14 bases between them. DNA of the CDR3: TGTGCCAGCTCCCCGGGGGCCGGCACTGAAGCTTTCTTT. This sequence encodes CASSPGAGTEAFF.

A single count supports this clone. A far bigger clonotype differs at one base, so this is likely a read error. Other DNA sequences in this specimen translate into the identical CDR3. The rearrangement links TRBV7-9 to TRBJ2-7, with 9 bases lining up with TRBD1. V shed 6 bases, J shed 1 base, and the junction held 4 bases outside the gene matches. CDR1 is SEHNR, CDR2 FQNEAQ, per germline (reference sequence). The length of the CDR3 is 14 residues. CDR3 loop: CASSRGTGSYEQYF. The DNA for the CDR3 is TGTGCCAGCAGTCGAGGGACAGGGTCCTACGAGCAGTACTTC.

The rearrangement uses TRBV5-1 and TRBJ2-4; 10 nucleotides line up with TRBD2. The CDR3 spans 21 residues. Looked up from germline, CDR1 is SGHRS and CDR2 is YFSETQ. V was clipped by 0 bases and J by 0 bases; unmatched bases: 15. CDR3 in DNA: TGCGCCAGCAGCTTGGACCCAAGCCCCAGACTAGCGGGTCTAGCCAAAAACATTCAGTACTTC. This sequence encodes CASSLDPSPRLAGLAKNIQYF. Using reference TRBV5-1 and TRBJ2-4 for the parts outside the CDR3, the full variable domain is KAGVTQTPRYLIKTRGQQVTLSCSPISGHRSVSWYQQTPGQGLQFLFEYFSETQRNKGNFPGRFSGRQFSNSRSEMNVSTLELGDSALYLCASSLDPSPRLAGLAKNIQYFGAGTRLSVL.

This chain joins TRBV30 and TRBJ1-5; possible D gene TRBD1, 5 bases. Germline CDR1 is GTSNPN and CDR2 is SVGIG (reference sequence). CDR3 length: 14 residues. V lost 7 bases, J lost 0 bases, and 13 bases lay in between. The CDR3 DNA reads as TGTGCCTCCTCGGGACTTAATAGCAATCAGCCCCAGCATTTT. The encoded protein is CASSGLNSNQPQHF.